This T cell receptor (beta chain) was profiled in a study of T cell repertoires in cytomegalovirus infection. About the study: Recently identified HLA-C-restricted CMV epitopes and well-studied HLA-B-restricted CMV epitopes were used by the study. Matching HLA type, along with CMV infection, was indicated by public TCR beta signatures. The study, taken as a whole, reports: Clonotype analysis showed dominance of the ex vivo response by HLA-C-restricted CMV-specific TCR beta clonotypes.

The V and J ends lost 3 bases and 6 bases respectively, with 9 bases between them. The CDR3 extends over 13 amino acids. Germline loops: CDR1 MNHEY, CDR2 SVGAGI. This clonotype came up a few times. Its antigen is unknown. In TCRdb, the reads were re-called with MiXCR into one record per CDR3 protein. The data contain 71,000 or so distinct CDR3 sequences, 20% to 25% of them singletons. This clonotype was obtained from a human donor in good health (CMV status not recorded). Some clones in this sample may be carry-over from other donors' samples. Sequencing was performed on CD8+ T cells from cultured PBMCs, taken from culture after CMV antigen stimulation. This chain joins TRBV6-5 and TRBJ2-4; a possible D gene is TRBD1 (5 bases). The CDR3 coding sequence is TGTGCCAGCAGTTATCCTCAGGGAAACATTCAGTACTTC. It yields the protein CASSYPQGNIQYF.